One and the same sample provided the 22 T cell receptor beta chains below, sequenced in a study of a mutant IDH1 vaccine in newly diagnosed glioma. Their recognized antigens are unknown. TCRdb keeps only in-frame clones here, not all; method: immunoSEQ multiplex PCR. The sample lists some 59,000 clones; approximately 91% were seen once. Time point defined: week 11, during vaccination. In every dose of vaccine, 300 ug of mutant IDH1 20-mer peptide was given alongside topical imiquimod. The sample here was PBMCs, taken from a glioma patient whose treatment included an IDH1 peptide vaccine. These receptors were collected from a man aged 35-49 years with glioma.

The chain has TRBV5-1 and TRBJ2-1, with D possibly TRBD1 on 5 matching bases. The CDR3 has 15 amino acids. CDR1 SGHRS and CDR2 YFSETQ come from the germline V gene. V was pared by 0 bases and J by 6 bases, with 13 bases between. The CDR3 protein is CASSLAGAQGNEQFF. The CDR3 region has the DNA TGCGCCAGCAGCTTGGCCGGCGCCCAGGGCAATGAGCAGTTCTTC.

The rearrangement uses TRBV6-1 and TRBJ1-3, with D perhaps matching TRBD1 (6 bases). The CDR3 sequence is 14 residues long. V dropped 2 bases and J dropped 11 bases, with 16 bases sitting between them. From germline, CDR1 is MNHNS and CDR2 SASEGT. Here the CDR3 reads CASSEFSQGTAIYF. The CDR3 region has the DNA TGTGCCAGCAGTGAATTCTCACAGGGCACAGCCATATATTTT.

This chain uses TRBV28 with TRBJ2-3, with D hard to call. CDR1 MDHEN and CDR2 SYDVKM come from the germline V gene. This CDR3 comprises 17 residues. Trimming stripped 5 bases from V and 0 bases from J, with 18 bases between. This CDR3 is CASSPFSGPPSTDTQYF. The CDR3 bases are TGTGCCAGCAGTCCCTTCTCCGGCCCACCTAGCACAGATACGCAGTATTTT.

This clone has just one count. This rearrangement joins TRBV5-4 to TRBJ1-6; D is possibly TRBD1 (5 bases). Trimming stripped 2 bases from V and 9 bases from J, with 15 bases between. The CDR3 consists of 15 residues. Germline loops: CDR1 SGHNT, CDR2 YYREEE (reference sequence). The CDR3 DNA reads TGTGCCAGCAGCTTTAGTGGGACTTTCGGTTCACCCCTCCACTTT. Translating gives CASSFSGTFGSPLHF.

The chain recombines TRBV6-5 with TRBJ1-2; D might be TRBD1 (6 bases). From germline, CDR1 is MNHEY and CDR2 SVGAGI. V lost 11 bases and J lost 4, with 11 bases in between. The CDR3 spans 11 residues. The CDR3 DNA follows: TGTGCCTGCCAAGGGGGCTATGGCTACACCTTC. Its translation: CACQGGYGYTF.

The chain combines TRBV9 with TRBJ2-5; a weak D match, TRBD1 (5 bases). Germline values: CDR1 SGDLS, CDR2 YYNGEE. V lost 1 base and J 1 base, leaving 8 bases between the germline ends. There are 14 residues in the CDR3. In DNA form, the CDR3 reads TGTGCCAGCAGCGTAAGAAGGGGCCAAGAGACCCAGTACTTC. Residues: CASSVRRGQETQYF.

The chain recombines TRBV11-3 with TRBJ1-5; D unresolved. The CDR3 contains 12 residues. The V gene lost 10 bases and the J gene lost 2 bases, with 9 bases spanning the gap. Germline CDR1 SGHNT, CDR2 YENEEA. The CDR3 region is CATPPGNQPQHF. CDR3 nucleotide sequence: TGTGCCACCCCCCCAGGCAATCAGCCCCAGCATTTT.

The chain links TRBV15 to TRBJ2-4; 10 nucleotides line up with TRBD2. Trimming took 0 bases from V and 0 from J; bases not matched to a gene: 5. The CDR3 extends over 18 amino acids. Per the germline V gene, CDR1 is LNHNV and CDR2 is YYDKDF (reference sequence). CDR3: CATSREGLAGVAKNIQYF. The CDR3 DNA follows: TGTGCCACCAGCAGAGAGGGGCTAGCGGGAGTAGCCAAAAACATTCAGTACTTC.

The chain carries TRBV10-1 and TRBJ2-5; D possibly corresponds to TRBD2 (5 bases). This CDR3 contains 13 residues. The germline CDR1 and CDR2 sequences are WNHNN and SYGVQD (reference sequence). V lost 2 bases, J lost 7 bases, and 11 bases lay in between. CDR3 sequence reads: CASSETGRGTQYF. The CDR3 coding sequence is TGCGCCAGCAGTGAGACCGGCCGGGGGACCCAGTACTTC.

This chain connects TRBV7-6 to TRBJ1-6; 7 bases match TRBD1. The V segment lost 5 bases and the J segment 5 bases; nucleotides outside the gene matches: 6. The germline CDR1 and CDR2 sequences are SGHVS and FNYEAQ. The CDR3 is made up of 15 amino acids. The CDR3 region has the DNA TGTGCCAGCAGCCTTAGGGGGCGCGATAATTCACCCCTCCACTTT. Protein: CASSLRGRDNSPLHF. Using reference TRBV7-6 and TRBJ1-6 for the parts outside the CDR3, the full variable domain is GAGVSQSPRYKVTKRGQDVALRCDPISGHVSLYWYRQALGQGPEFLTYFNYEAQQDKSGLPNDRFSAERPEGSISTLTIQRTEQRDSAMYRCASSLRGRDNSPLHFGNGTRLTVT.

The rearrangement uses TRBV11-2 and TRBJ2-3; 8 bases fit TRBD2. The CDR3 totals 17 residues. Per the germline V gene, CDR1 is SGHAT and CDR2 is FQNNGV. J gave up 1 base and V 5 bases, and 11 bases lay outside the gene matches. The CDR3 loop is CASSITPALAGTDTQYF. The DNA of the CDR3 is TGTGCCAGCAGCATAACTCCCGCACTAGCGGGCACAGATACGCAGTATTTT.

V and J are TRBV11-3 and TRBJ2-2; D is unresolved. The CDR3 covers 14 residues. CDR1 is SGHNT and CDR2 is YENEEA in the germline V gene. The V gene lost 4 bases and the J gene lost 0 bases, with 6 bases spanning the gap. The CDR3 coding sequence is TGTGCCAGCAGCTGGAACCCGAACACCGGGGAGCTGTTTTTT. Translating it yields CASSWNPNTGELFF.

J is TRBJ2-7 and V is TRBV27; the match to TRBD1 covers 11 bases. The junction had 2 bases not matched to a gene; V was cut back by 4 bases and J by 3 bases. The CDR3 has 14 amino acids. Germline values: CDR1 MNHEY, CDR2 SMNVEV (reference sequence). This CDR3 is CASSSGTGGYEQYV. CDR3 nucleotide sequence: TGTGCCAGCAGTTCTGGGACAGGGGGCTACGAGCAGTACGTC.

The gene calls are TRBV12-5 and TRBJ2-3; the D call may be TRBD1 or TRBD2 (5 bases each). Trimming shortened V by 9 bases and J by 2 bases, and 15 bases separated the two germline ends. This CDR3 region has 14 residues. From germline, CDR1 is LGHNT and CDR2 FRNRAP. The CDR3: CASARGRNTDTQYF. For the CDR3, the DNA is TGTGCTAGCGCCCGGGGACGAAACACAGATACGCAGTATTTT.

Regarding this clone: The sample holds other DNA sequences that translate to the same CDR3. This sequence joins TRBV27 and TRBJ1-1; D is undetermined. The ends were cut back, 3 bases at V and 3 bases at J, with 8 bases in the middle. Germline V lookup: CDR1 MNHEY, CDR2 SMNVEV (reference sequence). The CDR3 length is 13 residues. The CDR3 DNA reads TGTGCCAGCAGTTTGGGTAAGCACACTGAAGCTTTCTTT. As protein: CASSLGKHTEAFF.

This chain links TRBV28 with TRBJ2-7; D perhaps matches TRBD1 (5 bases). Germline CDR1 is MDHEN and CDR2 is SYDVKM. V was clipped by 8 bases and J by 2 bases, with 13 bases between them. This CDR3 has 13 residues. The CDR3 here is CASGRVSAYEQYF. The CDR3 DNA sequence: TGTGCCAGCGGCAGGGTTTCAGCCTACGAGCAGTACTTC.

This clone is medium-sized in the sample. In DNA form, the CDR3 reads TGTGCCAGCAGTTTAATCGGCAATGAGCAGTTCTTC. Encoded protein: CASSLIGNEQFF. The chain has TRBV27 and TRBJ2-1; D gene uncertain. V shed 2 bases and J shed 6 bases, with 5 bases lying between them. This CDR3 is built from 12 residues. Germline loops: CDR1 MNHEY, CDR2 SMNVEV (reference sequence).

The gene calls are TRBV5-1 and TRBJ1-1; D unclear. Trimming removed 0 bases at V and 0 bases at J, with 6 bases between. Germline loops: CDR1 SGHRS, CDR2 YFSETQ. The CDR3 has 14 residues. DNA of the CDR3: TGCGCCAGCAGCTTGGAATATGTGAACACTGAAGCTTTCTTT. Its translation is CASSLEYVNTEAFF. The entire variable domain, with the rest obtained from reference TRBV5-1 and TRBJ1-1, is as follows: KAGVTQTPRYLIKTRGQQVTLSCSPISGHRSVSWYQQTPGQGLQFLFEYFSETQRNKGNFPGRFSGRQFSNSRSEMNVSTLELGDSALYLCASSLEYVNTEAFFGQGTRLTVV.

The CDR3: CASRPLQGGNTEAFF. CDR3 coding DNA: TGTGCCAGCAGGCCTTTACAGGGTGGGAACACTGAAGCTTTCTTT. The V and J genes are TRBV6-5 and TRBJ1-1; D is possibly TRBD1 (6 bases). Germline V gene sequence: CDR1 MNHEY, CDR2 SVGAGI. The CDR3 spans 15 residues. The V end lost 6 bases, the J end lost 1 base, and 15 bases lay between the germline ends.

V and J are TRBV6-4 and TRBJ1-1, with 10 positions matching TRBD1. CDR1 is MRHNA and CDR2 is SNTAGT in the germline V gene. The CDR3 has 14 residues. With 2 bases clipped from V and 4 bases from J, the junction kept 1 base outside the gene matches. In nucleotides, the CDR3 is TGTGCCAGCAGTGACCGGGACAGGGGCACTGAAGCTTTCTTT. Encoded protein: CASSDRDRGTEAFF.

The CDR3 region is CASRDRAANYGYTF. The CDR3, as DNA: TGTGCCAGTAGGGACAGGGCCGCTAACTATGGCTACACCTTC. The gene calls are TRBV19 and TRBJ1-2, with 8 bases aligning to TRBD1. CDR1 and CDR2 (germline): LNHDA, SQIVND (reference sequence). With 6 bases clipped from V and 0 bases from J, the junction kept 3 bases outside the gene matches. CDR3 length equals 14 residues.

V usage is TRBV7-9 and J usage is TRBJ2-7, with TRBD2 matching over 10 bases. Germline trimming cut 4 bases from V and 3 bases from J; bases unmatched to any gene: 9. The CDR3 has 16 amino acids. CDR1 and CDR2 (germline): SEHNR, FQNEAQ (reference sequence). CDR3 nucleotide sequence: TGTGCCAGCAGCTCCCTCACTAGCGGGACCCGCTACGAGCAGTACGTC. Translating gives CASSSLTSGTRYEQYV.